Given below is one TCR beta chain in context. Its antigen is as yet unknown. Time point: blood 2 weeks post-SBRT. Treatment indicated: 15 Gy SBRT to primary tumor, nephrectomy 4 weeks later. Blood was sampled at baseline, 2 weeks and 4 weeks after SBRT. Only in-frame clones appear in the TCRdb table, and some are missing; sequencing was by immunoSEQ multiplex PCR. This table holds 100,000 to 150,000 clones, 65% to 85% found once. This record comes from a study of radiation and T cells in renal cell carcinoma. Study details: Nephrectomy followed 15 Gy stereotactic body radiation by 4 weeks.

The ends lost 2 bases at V and 7 bases at J; junction bases unmatched: 2. CDR1 MNHEY and CDR2 SMNVEV come from the germline V gene (reference sequence). The CDR3 spans 13 residues. Whole-study results and caveats: Top tumor clonotypes rose in blood 2 weeks post-radiation, then contracted.

This specimen consisted of blood, obtained from a patient whose treatment included radiotherapy and nephrectomy. This sequence originates from a man between 50 and 59 years old with renal cell carcinoma. The chain carries TRBV27 and TRBJ2-5; 9 bases are shared with TRBD1. The CDR3 region is CASSLQDRGTQYF. The CDR3 DNA is TGTGCCAGCAGTTTACAGGACAGGGGGACCCAGTACTTC.